This TCR beta chain was recorded in a study of beta chain features in type 1 diabetes. Study-level results: Lower insertion and higher deletion counts appeared at VDJ junctions in type 1 diabetes patients.

This clone was recorded a few times. What it binds is unknown. This CDR3 is 13 amino acids long. The junction had 7 bases not matched to a gene; V was cut back by 7 bases and J by 7 bases. Germline lookup yields CDR1 LNHDA and CDR2 SQIVND (reference sequence). Of the isolated RNA, all was reverse transcribed, and so the sequenced material was expressed TCRB transcripts. Using immunoSEQ multiplex PCR, the repertoire was profiled, and TCRdb retains in-frame clones only, with some absent. The table records hundreds of thousands of clones, about 14% of them present only once. The clonotype originates from a young man in good health. This sequence joins TRBV19 and TRBJ2-1; 7 nucleotides match TRBD2. The sample comprised naive CD4+ T cells from blood. This CDR3 reads CASMVAGGNEQFF. CDR3 DNA sequence: TGTGCCAGTATGGTGGCCGGGGGGAATGAGCAGTTCTTC.